The T cell receptor (beta chain) under discussion was sequenced for a study of cytomegalovirus exposure and HLA in healthy donors. Study results and caveats: Researchers catalogued under 200 TCR beta chains as cytomegalovirus-associated. Reports state that TCR beta sequences accurately predicted most subjects' HLA-A and HLA-B alleles. In a later analysis, HLA-associated TCR beta chains were more clonally expanded than equally common others. Within an earlier analysis, most TCR beta V segments proved productive either about 87% or about 30% of the time.

CDR3 length: 14 residues. J was trimmed by 8 bases and V by 5 bases; bases with no gene match: 5. Germline V gene sequence: CDR1 LNHDA, CDR2 SQIVND (reference sequence). Points on this clone: Antigen specificity is unknown.

60 Vbeta and 13 Jbeta primers were used in PCR. TCRdb's table, derived via immunoSEQ multiplex PCR, lists solely in-frame clones and lacks some. The profile shows 200,000 to 250,000 clones, 70% to 85% of them singletons. The clonotype comes from a girl under 10 years old in good health and CMV-seronegative. Material: PBMCs. This chain joins TRBV19 and TRBJ2-1, with 11 bases that match TRBD1. In nucleotides, the CDR3 is TGTGCCAGTAGTCTAGGGACAGGGGGGGATGAGCAGTTCTTC. Translating it yields CASSLGTGGDEQFF.